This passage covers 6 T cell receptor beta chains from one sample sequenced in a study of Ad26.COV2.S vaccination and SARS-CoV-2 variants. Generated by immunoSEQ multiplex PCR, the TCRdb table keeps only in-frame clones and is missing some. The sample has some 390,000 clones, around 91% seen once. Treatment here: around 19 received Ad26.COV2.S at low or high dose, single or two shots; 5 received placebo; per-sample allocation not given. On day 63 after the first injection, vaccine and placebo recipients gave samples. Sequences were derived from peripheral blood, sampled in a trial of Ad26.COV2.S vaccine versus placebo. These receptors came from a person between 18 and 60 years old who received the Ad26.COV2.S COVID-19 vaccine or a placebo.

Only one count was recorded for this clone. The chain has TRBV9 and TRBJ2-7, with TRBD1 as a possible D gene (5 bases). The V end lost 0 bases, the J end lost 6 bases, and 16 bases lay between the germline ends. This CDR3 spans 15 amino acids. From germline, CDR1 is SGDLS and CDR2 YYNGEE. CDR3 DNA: TGTGCCAGCAGCGTAGAGGGGAATGGTGCCTTCGAGCAGTACTTC. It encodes CASSVEGNGAFEQYF.

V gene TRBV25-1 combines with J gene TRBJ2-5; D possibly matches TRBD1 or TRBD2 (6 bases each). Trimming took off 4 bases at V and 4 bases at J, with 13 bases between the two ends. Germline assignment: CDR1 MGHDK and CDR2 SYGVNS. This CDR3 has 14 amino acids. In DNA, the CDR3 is TGTGCCAGCAGTGCTAAGGGGGGTAGAGAGACCCAGTACTTC. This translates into CASSAKGGRETQYF.

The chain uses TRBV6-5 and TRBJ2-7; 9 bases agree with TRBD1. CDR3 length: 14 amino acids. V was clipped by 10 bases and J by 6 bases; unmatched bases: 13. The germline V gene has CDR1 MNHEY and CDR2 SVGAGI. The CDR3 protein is CAIGGGQGLGEQYF. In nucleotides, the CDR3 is TGTGCCATTGGGGGGGGACAGGGTCTCGGCGAGCAGTACTTC.

The CDR3: CATSRTVGREKLFF. In DNA, the CDR3 is TGTGCCACCAGCAGGACAGTGGGTAGGGAAAAACTGTTTTTT. The chain uses TRBV15 and TRBJ1-4, with D tentatively TRBD1 (5 bases). This CDR3 comprises 14 residues. V lost 3 bases to trimming and J lost 8 bases, with 13 bases between them. Germline CDR1 is LNHNV and CDR2 is YYDKDF (reference sequence).

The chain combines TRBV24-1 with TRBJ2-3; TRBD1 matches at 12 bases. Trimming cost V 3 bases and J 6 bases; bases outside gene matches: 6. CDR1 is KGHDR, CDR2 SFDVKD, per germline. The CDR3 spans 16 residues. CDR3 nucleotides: TGTGCCACCAGTGATCCGGGACAGGGGGCTTCGGATACGCAGTATTTT. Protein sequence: CATSDPGQGASDTQYF.

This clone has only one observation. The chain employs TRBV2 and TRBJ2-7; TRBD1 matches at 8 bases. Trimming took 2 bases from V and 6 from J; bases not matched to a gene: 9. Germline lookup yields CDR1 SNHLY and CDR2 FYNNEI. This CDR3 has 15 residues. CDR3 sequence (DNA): TGTGCCAGCAGTGAACGGACAGGGCTTTTGTCCGAGCAGTACTTC. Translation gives CASSERTGLLSEQYF.